This T cell receptor (beta chain) was sequenced for a study of blood T cell repertoires in COVID-19. Study information: From T cells, B-cell-depleted T cells, or PBMCs came the material, which was cDNA or gDNA.

As processed by the authors: From reference gene primer amplification, estimates of nucleated cell counts were derived. Here immunoSEQ multiplex PCR was the method, and the copy in TCRdb shows in-frame clones only, minus some. V and J calls and clone size are given by that table; D and trimming were obtained from the DNA. The profile shows some 490,000 clones, more than 85% of them singletons. The V end lost 6 bases, the J end lost 0 bases, and 9 bases lay between the germline ends. The CDR3 runs to 13 residues. The V gene's germline CDR1 is SGHKS and CDR2 YYEKEE (reference sequence). Participant ages covered about 18 to 90 years across around 25 US areas. What the recovered Cohort 3 donors had was two negative PCRs, clearance, or symptom resolution.

This clonotype originated in a woman aged 60-70 years who had recovered from COVID-19. The sample was PBMCs or T cells enriched from blood (not recorded which). The chain couples TRBV5-5 to TRBJ1-2; D remains unclear. The CDR3 DNA follows: TGTGCCAGCAACCGGGGTGCTAACTATGGCTACACCTTC. Protein product: CASNRGANYGYTF.